Given below is one T cell receptor (beta chain) in context. The record originates from a study of OX40 agonist ivuxolimab in advanced cancers. Libraries were prepared by immunoSEQ multiplex PCR; TCRdb keeps only in-frame clonotypes and omits some of them. The sample holds approximately 90,000 clones; roughly nine tenths are singletons and the top ten take approximately 1.5%. This CDR3 comprises 14 residues. Germline V lookup: CDR1 SGHVS, CDR2 FQNEAQ. Between the trimmed V and J ends, which lost 3 bases and 7 bases, there was a span of 16 bases. The clonotype comes from an adult with an advanced solid tumor such as melanoma, head and neck, liver or kidney cancer. The chain recombines TRBV7-8 with TRBJ2-7, with D perhaps assigned TRBD1 or TRBD2 (6 bases each). The specimen was CD4+ or CD8+ T cells sorted from blood, collected in a trial of the OX40 agonist ivuxolimab. The CDR3 here is CASSFGPGAFEQYF. The CDR3 DNA follows: TGTGCCAGCAGCTTCGGACCGGGGGCATTTGAGCAGTACTTC.